A selection of T cell receptor beta chains follows, all from one sample in a study of Tregs in tolerant kidney transplant recipients. TCRdb's table, derived via immunoSEQ multiplex PCR, lists solely in-frame clones and lacks some. The sample holds 110,000 or so clones, roughly nine tenths seen once. Sequenced: CD4+ T cells from blood. These receptors came from a human donor in good health. Both conserved end residues are part of each CDR3. D genes are given only for firm matches.

D gene,V gene,J gene,CDR3 protein
NA,TRBV5-1,TRBJ2-5,CASSLGGGTPGTQYF
NA,TRBV7-3,TRBJ2-3,CASSPGTFTDTQYF
NA,TRBV18,TRBJ2-5,CASSPEEETQYF
NA,TRBV6-5,TRBJ2-1,CASGDERRQFF
NA,TRBV30,TRBJ1-2,CAWSVLQGVGYTF
NA,TRBV2,TRBJ2-7,CASSVQGYEQYF
NA,TRBV5-1,TRBJ1-6,CASSLEGTYSPLHF
TRBD1,TRBV5-5,TRBJ1-2,CASSLGQGDFYGYTF
NA,TRBV5-1,TRBJ2-2,CASSGTPNTGELFF
NA,TRBV10-3,TRBJ2-7,CAISDPPTGNEQYF
TRBD2,TRBV25-1,TRBJ2-7,CASSESGRAPYEQYF
TRBD1,TRBV7-2,TRBJ1-1,CASSLAGTGSGDTEAFF
TRBD2,TRBV7-9,TRBJ2-7,CASGASGGAVEQYF
NA,TRBV19,TRBJ1-5,CASSIPVWGQPQHF
NA,TRBV5-6,TRBJ2-7,CASSRHRVYEQYF
TRBD1,TRBV19,TRBJ1-4,CASGDRGLAANEKLFF
NA,TRBV7-9,TRBJ2-5,CASSLVGTVGQETQYF
NA,TRBV14,TRBJ1-2,CASSQDWGAGYGYTF
TRBD1,TRBV5-5,TRBJ2-7,CASSLPTGIDYEQYF
TRBD2,TRBV9,TRBJ2-1,CASSLLAGGLYNEQFF
NA,TRBV7-2,TRBJ1-2,CASRLEGSNYGYTF
TRBD1,TRBV5-1,TRBJ2-1,CASSFHRDSYNEQFF
TRBD1,TRBV19,TRBJ1-4,CASRGTGREKLFF
NA,TRBV6-1,TRBJ1-1,CASRDRPNTEAFF
NA,TRBV2,TRBJ2-5,CASSQETQYF
NA,TRBV6-4,TRBJ1-1,CASGDSFPPGGRRNTEAFF
TRBD2,TRBV7-9,TRBJ2-7,CASSSRTSFGPYEQYF
NA,TRBV11-3,TRBJ2-5,CASSLGPTVEETQYF
TRBD1,TRBV19,TRBJ1-5,CASSRYGTDISGNQPQHF
NA,TRBV7-9,TRBJ2-7,CASSLGGTESYEQYF
NA,TRBV13,TRBJ2-4,CASSSYLVGAKNIQYF
NA,TRBV4-1,TRBJ2-7,CASSQVGSEQYF
NA,TRBV12-5,TRBJ2-5,CASGLVRQGETQYF
TRBD2,TRBV9,TRBJ2-5,CASSVGLAGTQYF
NA,TRBV4-1,TRBJ2-7,CASSSRVGPYEQYF
NA,TRBV5-1,TRBJ2-5,CASSLEGEETQYF
TRBD1,TRBV2,TRBJ1-5,CASRRQGEQPQHF
TRBD2,TRBV6-5,TRBJ2-7,CASRRTSGSYEQYF
NA,TRBV6-5,TRBJ1-1,CASSYSTGSEAFF
NA,TRBV6-5,TRBJ1-1,CASSYDRGVTEAFF
NA,TRBV10-1,TRBJ2-7,CASSRTSAYEQYF
NA,TRBV11-2,TRBJ2-5,CASTERSQETQYF
TRBD1,TRBV2,TRBJ2-1,CARKRTGSYNEQFF
NA,TRBV5-8,TRBJ1-5,CASSFVRSGGYWSNQPQHF
NA,TRBV5-1,TRBJ2-4,CASTLEGPAAKNIQYF